What follows are 31 T cell receptor beta chains derived from one specimen sequenced in a study of blood T cell repertoires in COVID-19. Sequenced by immunoSEQ multiplex PCR; TCRdb stores in-frame clones only, minus some. The sample carries 11,000 or so clones, about three quarters recorded once. The material sequenced was peripheral blood. The receptors were gathered from a man aged 55 to 70 with COVID-19, enrolled during active disease.

This chain uses TRBV7-8 with TRBJ2-3; TRBD1 matches at 8 bases. There are 16 residues in the CDR3. The J segment lost 3 bases and the V segment lost 1 base, leaving 6 bases of the junction unmatched. Germline-derived CDR1 and CDR2 are SGHVS and FQNEAQ. The CDR3: CASSLVWTGRTDTQYF. CDR3 coding DNA: TGTGCCAGCAGCTTAGTATGGACAGGGAGAACAGATACGCAGTATTTT.

The J gene is TRBJ1-1, the V gene TRBV24-1; 7 bases agree with TRBD1. Germline values: CDR1 KGHDR, CDR2 SFDVKD. V lost 5 bases, J lost 1 base, and 3 bases stayed unmatched. This CDR3 spans 14 amino acids. As DNA, the CDR3 is TGTGCCACCAGTGTTGGGGACAGGAACACTGAAGCTTTCTTT. Protein product: CATSVGDRNTEAFF.

This chain uses TRBV2 with TRBJ1-4; 9 bases align to TRBD1. The CDR3 covers 15 residues. Germline V gene sequence: CDR1 SNHLY, CDR2 FYNNEI. J gave up 7 bases and V 6 bases, and 9 bases lay outside the gene matches. The CDR3: CASRHPGQGIEKLFF. DNA of the CDR3: TGTGCCAGCAGACACCCGGGACAGGGTATTGAAAAACTGTTTTTT. Drawing the rest from reference TRBV2 and TRBJ1-4, the complete variable domain is EPEVTQTPSHQVTQMGQEVILRCVPISNHLYFYWYRQILGQKVEFLVSFYNNEISEKSEIFDDQFSVERPDGSNFTLKIRSTKLEDSAMYFCASRHPGQGIEKLFFGSGTQLSVL.

The genes are TRBV18 and TRBJ1-4, with D tentatively TRBD1 (6 bases). The CDR3 is made up of 13 amino acids. Trimming removed 4 bases at V and 8 bases at J, with 11 bases between. Germline lookup yields CDR1 KGHSH and CDR2 LQKENI. CDR3 in amino acids: CASSLRDTEKLFF. The DNA for the CDR3 is TGTGCCAGCTCACTCCGGGACACCGAAAAACTGTTTTTT.

The gene calls are TRBV19 and TRBJ1-5, with a weak D call TRBD1 (6 bases). Trimming cost V 5 bases and J 3 bases, with 11 bases left between them. CDR3 length: 14 residues. Germline-derived CDR1 and CDR2 are LNHDA and SQIVND (reference sequence). CDR3: CASSFRDTNQPQHF. The DNA for the CDR3 is TGTGCCAGTAGTTTCCGGGACACCAATCAGCCCCAGCATTTT.

This chain links TRBV7-5 with TRBJ1-3; the tabulated D call, TRBD1, remains unverified against the DNA. TRBV7-5 is classified as a pseudogene. The CDR3 sequence is 16 residues long. For the CDR3, the DNA is TGTGTCAGAAGCTTAGGGACAGGCAATTCTGGAAACACCATATATTTT. Residues: CVRSLGTGNSGNTIYF.

The V and J genes are TRBV4-2 and TRBJ1-1; tentative D call: TRBD1 (6 bases). The CDR3 loop spans 14 amino acids. The germline gives CDR1 LGHNA, CDR2 YNFKEQ. The ends were cut back, 4 bases at V and 5 bases at J, with 14 bases in the middle. DNA of the CDR3: TGTGCCAGCAGCCTAAACAGGGAAGAGACTGAAGCTTTCTTT. Its protein product is CASSLNREETEAFF.

The V gene is TRBV6-1, the J gene TRBJ2-7; D might be TRBD1 (5 bases). With 4 bases removed from V and 1 base from J, the gap between germline ends came to 17 bases. The V gene's germline CDR1 is MNHNS and CDR2 SASEGT. This CDR3 comprises 16 residues. CDR3 amino acids: CASSGIGRGRSYEQYF. The CDR3 DNA follows: TGTGCCAGCAGTGGGATCGGAAGGGGCCGTTCCTACGAGCAGTACTTC.

The chain uses TRBV19 and TRBJ2-2; 7 positions agree with TRBD2. Germline lookup yields CDR1 LNHDA and CDR2 SQIVND (reference sequence). V was clipped by 3 bases and J by 1 base; unmatched bases: 2. The CDR3 is 15 residues long. For the CDR3, the DNA is TGTGCCAGTAGTATCCGGGGGGAGAACACCGGGGAGCTGTTTTTT. As protein: CASSIRGENTGELFF.

The gene calls are TRBV18 and TRBJ1-1; 9 nucleotides align to TRBD1. Trimming cost V 2 bases and J 4 bases; bases outside gene matches: 11. Germline V gene sequence: CDR1 KGHSH, CDR2 LQKENI. There are 17 residues in the CDR3. The DNA of the CDR3 is TGTGCCAGCTCACCAAATGTAGCGGACAGGGGATCCACTGAAGCTTTCTTT. Translated, it gives CASSPNVADRGSTEAFF.

The CDR3, as DNA: TGTGCCAGCAGTTCTCTGACGACAGGGGGCACCGGGGAGCTGTTTTTT. Its protein is CASSSLTTGGTGELFF. This chain connects TRBV27 to TRBJ2-2, with 9 positions matching TRBD1. V lost 4 bases to trimming and J lost 4 bases; unmatched junction nucleotides: 7. The germline gives CDR1 MNHEY, CDR2 SMNVEV (reference sequence). The CDR3 totals 16 residues.

The rearrangement uses TRBV6-5 and TRBJ2-7, with 7 bases that match TRBD1. Per the germline V gene, CDR1 is MNHEY and CDR2 is SVGAGI. The V and J ends lost 6 bases and 2 bases, in that order; junction bases with no gene match: 4. The CDR3 contains 13 residues. The CDR3 DNA is TGTGCCAGCAGGGGGACAGATACCTACGAGCAGTACTTC. Translating gives CASRGTDTYEQYF.

The chain uses TRBV11-3 and TRBJ2-1; TRBD2 agrees at 8 bases. Germline V gene lookup returns CDR1 SGHNT and CDR2 YENEEA. The CDR3 runs 15 residues. Germline trimming cut 5 bases from V and 6 bases from J; bases unmatched to any gene: 9. The CDR3 DNA reads TGTGCCAGCAGCCCCCGGCTAGCGGGTAGCAATGAGCAGTTCTTC. This translates into CASSPRLAGSNEQFF.

This clone was found once. Here the CDR3 reads CASSLELAGVAGELFF. DNA for the CDR3: TGCGCCAGCAGCTTGGAACTAGCGGGAGTCGCCGGGGAGCTGTTTTTT. The chain carries TRBV5-1 and TRBJ2-2, with 11 positions matching TRBD2. The CDR3 sequence is 16 residues long. V gave up 0 bases and J gave up 6 bases; unmatched junction bases: 4. CDR1 and CDR2 (germline): SGHRS, YFSETQ.

This clone came up a few times. The genes are TRBV5-1 and TRBJ1-1; perhaps TRBD1 as D (5 bases). The CDR3 spans 14 residues. V lost 5 bases and J lost 0, with 11 bases in between. From germline, CDR1 is SGHRS and CDR2 YFSETQ. The CDR3 loop is CASRMDNMNTEAFF. For the CDR3, the DNA is TGCGCCAGCAGGATGGACAATATGAACACTGAAGCTTTCTTT.

This clone was picked up a small number of times. The chain combines TRBV29-1 with TRBJ2-7, with 8 bases aligning to TRBD1. Germline trimming cut 6 bases from V and 6 bases from J; bases unmatched to any gene: 7. Germline assignment: CDR1 SQVTM and CDR2 ANQGSEA. The CDR3 runs 12 residues. The CDR3 region is CSVGQGPFEQYF. The DNA of the CDR3 is TGCAGCGTCGGACAGGGTCCTTTCGAGCAGTACTTC.

V gene TRBV5-1 combines with J gene TRBJ1-2; D not certain. Germline-derived CDR1 and CDR2 are SGHRS and YFSETQ. CDR3 length: 14 residues. V dropped 0 bases and J dropped 13 bases, with 19 bases sitting between them. This CDR3 is CASSLAGDAKDITF. CDR3 bases: TGCGCCAGCAGCTTGGCAGGCGACGCTAAGGATATCACCTTC.

This clone was detected a few times. The chain has TRBV24-1 and TRBJ1-4; possibly TRBD1 for D (6 bases). The CDR3 has 16 amino acids. The germline V gene encodes CDR1 KGHDR and CDR2 SFDVKD. V was trimmed by 8 bases and J by 7 bases, leaving 22 bases between them. The CDR3 DNA follows: TGTGCCACCACGGGGGGTCGGGGGGCTCGGACTGAAAAACTGTTTTTT. Translation gives CATTGGRGARTEKLFF.

This sequence joins TRBV7-9 and TRBJ1-1, with 9 bases fitting TRBD1. CDR1 is SEHNR, CDR2 FQNEAQ, per germline (reference sequence). CDR3 length: 17 residues. Unmatched junction bases numbered 11, after V lost 5 bases and J lost 1 base. The CDR3 sequence: CASSGKVAGQGNTEAFF. In DNA form, the CDR3 reads TGTGCCAGCAGCGGCAAGGTGGCGGGACAGGGGAACACTGAAGCTTTCTTT.

V usage is TRBV5-6 and J usage is TRBJ1-5; D gene unclear. The germline V gene encodes CDR1 SGHDT and CDR2 YYEEEE. This CDR3 has 15 residues. The V end lost 2 bases, the J end lost 1 base, and 10 bases lay between the germline ends. The CDR3 loop is CASSLQPGSNQPQHF. DNA for the CDR3: TGTGCCAGCAGCTTACAGCCAGGCAGCAATCAGCCCCAGCATTTT.

This clone showed up just a few times. The rearrangement links TRBV30 to TRBJ1-1, with D possibly being TRBD1 (6 bases). Germline V gives CDR1 GTSNPN, CDR2 SVGIG (reference sequence). The CDR3 spans 16 residues. Trimming took off 4 bases at V and 4 bases at J, with 22 bases between the two ends. CDR3 region: CAWTPLTQGWVTEAFF. The CDR3 DNA sequence: TGTGCCTGGACCCCGCTTACACAGGGATGGGTCACTGAAGCTTTCTTT.

The chain is built from TRBV6-5 and TRBJ2-1, with TRBD2 matching over 13 bases. CDR1 and CDR2 from the germline V gene are MNHEY and SVGAGI. The CDR3 is 14 amino acids. Losses at the gene ends were 3 bases for V and 9 bases for J; bases not matched to a gene: 2. CDR3 residues: CASSYTSGGVEQFF. The CDR3 coding sequence is TGTGCCAGCAGTTATACTAGCGGGGGGGTTGAGCAGTTCTTC.

The chain links TRBV28 to TRBJ1-2; unclear D gene. Germline V gene lookup returns CDR1 MDHEN and CDR2 SYDVKM. V lost 7 bases, J lost 8 bases, and 14 bases lay in between. The CDR3 has 12 residues. The CDR3 spells CASNTKGGGYTF. Here the CDR3 DNA reads TGTGCCAGCAACACGAAAGGCGGGGGCTACACCTTC.

This chain's CDR3 is CASSLVSGSGERTIQYF. CDR3 coding DNA: TGTGCCAGCAGCTTAGTCAGTGGTAGCGGAGAGCGGACCATTCAGTACTTC. This rearrangement joins TRBV11-2 to TRBJ2-4; D is perhaps TRBD2 (6 bases). Germline loops: CDR1 SGHAT, CDR2 FQNNGV. The V end lost 1 base, the J end lost 9 bases, and 22 bases lay between the germline ends. The CDR3 is 17 residues long.

This chain uses TRBV28 with TRBJ2-4; 10 bases are shared with TRBD2. V shed 1 base, J shed 7 bases, and the junction held 4 bases outside the gene matches. Per the germline V gene, CDR1 is MDHEN and CDR2 is SYDVKM. CDR3 size: 15 residues. The CDR3 sequence: CASSLLSGGVNIQYF. In DNA, the CDR3 is TGTGCCAGCAGTTTATTAAGCGGGGGGGTTAACATTCAGTACTTC.

J is TRBJ1-2 and V is TRBV7-2; D may be TRBD1 (6 bases). Germline loops: CDR1 SGHTA, CDR2 FQGNSA. The CDR3 contains 13 residues. The germline V and J ends were trimmed by 5 bases and 8 bases, with 15 bases remaining between them. The CDR3 bases are TGTGCCAGCAGCCCCTCAGGGGTCCAAGGCTACACCTTC. It is translated as CASSPSGVQGYTF.

This clone came up a few times. Written as DNA, the CDR3 is TGTGCCAGCAACTCCAGGGGGGCGGACACTGAAGCTTTCTTT. The encoded protein is CASNSRGADTEAFF. The V gene is TRBV25-1, the J gene TRBJ1-1; 7 bases are a match to TRBD1. CDR1 MGHDK and CDR2 SYGVNS come from the germline V gene. There are 14 residues in the CDR3. The trim removed 7 bases at V and 3 bases at J, leaving 8 bases unmatched.

The gene calls are TRBV13 and TRBJ2-7, with 12 positions matching TRBD1. The CDR3 covers 18 residues. CDR1 and CDR2 from the germline V gene are PRHDT and FYEKMQ (reference sequence). Trimming at V came to 3 bases and at J to 4 bases, leaving 13 bases not matched to a gene. The CDR3 sequence is CASSLGPAGTGGVYEQYV. The CDR3 DNA sequence: TGTGCCAGCAGCTTGGGACCCGCGGGGACAGGGGGCGTGTACGAGCAGTACGTC.

The chain joins TRBV18 to TRBJ2-3; TRBD2 aligns across 12 bases. The CDR3 length is 15 residues. CDR1 and CDR2 from the germline V gene are KGHSH and LQKENI. With 2 bases clipped from V and 7 bases from J, the junction kept 4 bases outside the gene matches. In DNA, the CDR3 is TGTGCCAGCTCACCAATACTAGCGGGAGGACATACGCAGTATTTT. Protein: CASSPILAGGHTQYF. Full variable domain (outside the CDR3, taken from reference TRBV18 and TRBJ2-3): NAGVMQNPRHLVRRRGQEARLRCSPMKGHSHVYWYRQLPEEGLKFMVYLQKENIIDESGMPKERFSAEFPKEGPSILRIQQVVRGDSAAYFCASSPILAGGHTQYFGPGTRLTVL.

The table lists this clone with a few counts. The rearrangement uses TRBV3-1 (or the pseudogene TRBV3-2) and TRBJ2-5, with TRBD2 matching over 12 bases. In germline, CDR1 is LGHDT, CDR2 YNNKEL (reference sequence). V was pared by 0 bases and J by 2 bases, with 13 bases of the junction left unmatched. This CDR3 is 20 amino acids long. The CDR3 protein is CASSQDLWTSGDRGQETQYF. The CDR3, as DNA: TGTGCCAGCAGCCAAGATCTTTGGACTAGCGGGGATCGTGGTCAAGAGACCCAGTACTTC.

V and J are TRBV10-1 and TRBJ1-1; a possible D gene is TRBD1 (5 bases). The germline V and J ends were trimmed by 0 bases and 1 base, with 12 bases remaining between them. There are 16 residues in the CDR3. Germline CDR1 and CDR2: WNHNN and SYGVQD (reference sequence). The CDR3 coding sequence is TGCGCCAGCAGTGAGTCGAGACAGATTTGGAACACTGAAGCTTTCTTT. It translates to CASSESRQIWNTEAFF.